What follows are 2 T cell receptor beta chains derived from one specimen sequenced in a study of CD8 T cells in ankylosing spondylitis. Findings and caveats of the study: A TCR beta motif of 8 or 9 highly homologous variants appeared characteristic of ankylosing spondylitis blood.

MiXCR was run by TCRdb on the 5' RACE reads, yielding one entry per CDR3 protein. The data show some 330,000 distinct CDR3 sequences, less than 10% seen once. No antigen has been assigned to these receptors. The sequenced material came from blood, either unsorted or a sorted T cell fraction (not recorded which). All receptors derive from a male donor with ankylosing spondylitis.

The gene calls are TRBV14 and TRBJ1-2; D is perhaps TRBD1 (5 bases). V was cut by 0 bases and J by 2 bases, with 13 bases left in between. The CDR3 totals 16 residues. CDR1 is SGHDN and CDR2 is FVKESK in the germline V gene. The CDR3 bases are TGTGCCAGCAGCCAAGACCCGAGGGGATTAAACTATGGCTACACCTTC. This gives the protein CASSQDPRGLNYGYTF.

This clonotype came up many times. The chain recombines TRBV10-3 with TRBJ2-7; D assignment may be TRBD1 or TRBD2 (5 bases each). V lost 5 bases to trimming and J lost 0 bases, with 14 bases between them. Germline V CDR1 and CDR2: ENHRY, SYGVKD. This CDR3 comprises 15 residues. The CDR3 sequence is CAISLLADSSYEQYF. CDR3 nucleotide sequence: TGTGCCATCAGTCTTCTAGCCGACAGCTCCTACGAGCAGTACTTC.